This T cell receptor (beta chain) was observed in a study of cytomegalovirus exposure and HLA in healthy donors. The study ran its PCR with 60 Vbeta and 13 Jbeta primers. This table comes from immunoSEQ multiplex PCR, and its TCRdb copy is limited to in-frame clones, with some not included. The sample has over 150,000 clones, 60% to 85% seen once. Sequencing was done on a sample of PBMCs. The clonotype originates from a woman between 40 and 55 years old in good health and CMV-seronegative.

Here the CDR3 reads CAWSVPQGIGEKLFF. DNA for the CDR3: TGTGCCTGGAGTGTACCCCAGGGAATAGGTGAAAAACTGTTTTTT. The chain carries TRBV30 and TRBJ1-4, with D possibly being TRBD1 (5 bases). This CDR3 comprises 15 residues. Deletions cut 0 bases from V and 7 bases from J, with 15 bases between. Germline-derived CDR1 and CDR2 are GTSNPN and SVGIG (reference sequence).